Listed below are T cell receptor beta chains from one sample, sequenced in a study of blood T cell repertoires in COVID-19. TCRdb's table, derived via immunoSEQ multiplex PCR, lists solely in-frame clones and lacks some. The sample gives 200,000 or so clones, around 92% of which show up once; approximately 8% is in the top ten. Sequences were obtained from PBMCs or T cells enriched from blood (not recorded which). These receptors were obtained from a woman younger than 35 who had recovered from COVID-19. The conserved cysteine and the conserved F or W are not part of the CDR3 here. The order of the fields is V gene, J gene, CDR3 protein.

>TRBV27|TRBJ1-3
ASSHGGRGPGNTIY
>TRBV4-1|TRBJ1-1
ASSPLRDRVSF
>TRBV28|TRBJ2-7
ASSSHFSLSRRGTYEQY
>TRBV12-3/TRBV12-4|TRBJ2-1
ASSPEPYNEQF
>TRBV7-3|TRBJ2-2
ASSSKTAGELF
>TRBV5-1|TRBJ2-2
ASSPGQGLAGELF
>TRBV5-5|TRBJ2-3
ASYVVASTDTQY
>TRBV18|TRBJ1-1
ASSPFGTANTEAF
>TRBV6-5|TRBJ2-3
ASSSGLAGGRDTQY
>TRBV15|TRBJ1-4
ATSRDRTSNEKLF
>TRBV9|TRBJ1-1
ASSGQGAAF
>TRBV9|TRBJ2-7
ASSGGISGYEQY
>TRBV13|TRBJ2-2
ASSPRQGDTGELF
>TRBV28|TRBJ2-2
ASRQGGTGELF
>TRBV7-6|TRBJ1-1
ASSLTAGPNTEAF
>TRBV28|TRBJ1-5
ASSRGGLSQPQH
>TRBV5-1|TRBJ1-2
ASREGTGSNYGYT
>TRBV4-1|TRBJ1-2
ASSQGEGGGYT
>TRBV5-5|TRBJ2-3
ASSFRGPDTQY
>TRBV30|TRBJ1-2
AWREDGRFYGYT
>TRBV2|TRBJ1-2
ASDRGFSYGYT
>TRBV7-8|TRBJ1-2
ASSLVGARGYT
>TRBV2|TRBJ1-5
ASSEDSYSNQPQH
>TRBV3-1/TRBV3-2|TRBJ2-7
ASSQGLAGSPARGQY
>TRBV5-1|TRBJ1-1
ASSSQGHPNTEAF
>TRBV6-2/TRBV6-3|TRBJ1-1
ASSYPGQGIFTEAF
>TRBV6-5|TRBJ1-5
ASSPQGMGQPQH
>TRBV14|TRBJ2-1
ASSHRTGSYNEQF
>TRBV2|TRBJ2-5
ASNIPLGGQETQY
>TRBV11-2|TRBJ2-5
ASSQPQGKEETQY
>TRBV25-1|TRBJ1-3
ASSDRVWGNTIY
>TRBV6-5|TRBJ1-1
ASGRGGEAF
>TRBV20-1|TRBJ2-5
SASSGTSGGQETQY
>TRBV27|TRBJ1-1
ASGRFPREAF
>TRBV19|TRBJ1-2
ASSMDSYGYT
>TRBV12-5|TRBJ2-3
ASGEDRVTDTQY
>TRBV5-1|TRBJ1-2
ASSLLGQAYGYT
>TRBV10-3|TRBJ2-7
AITRDTSYEQY
>TRBV6-2/TRBV6-3|TRBJ1-2
ASSYGQDGGT
>TRBV28|TRBJ1-2
ASSLFLGGYT
>TRBV15|TRBJ2-2
ATSRERYLTNTGELF
>TRBV29-1|TRBJ2-3
SVEVRGRDTQY
>TRBV5-6|TRBJ1-6
ASSSAGGSSYNSPLH
>TRBV5-5|TRBJ2-3
ASSLGPQRADTQY
>TRBV30|TRBJ1-1
AWSTGGNTEAF
>TRBV30|TRBJ2-7
AWSGAQEQY
>TRBV6-1|TRBJ2-7
ASSESWLDEQY
>TRBV19|TRBJ2-2
ASTSLTTSNRVGHTGELF